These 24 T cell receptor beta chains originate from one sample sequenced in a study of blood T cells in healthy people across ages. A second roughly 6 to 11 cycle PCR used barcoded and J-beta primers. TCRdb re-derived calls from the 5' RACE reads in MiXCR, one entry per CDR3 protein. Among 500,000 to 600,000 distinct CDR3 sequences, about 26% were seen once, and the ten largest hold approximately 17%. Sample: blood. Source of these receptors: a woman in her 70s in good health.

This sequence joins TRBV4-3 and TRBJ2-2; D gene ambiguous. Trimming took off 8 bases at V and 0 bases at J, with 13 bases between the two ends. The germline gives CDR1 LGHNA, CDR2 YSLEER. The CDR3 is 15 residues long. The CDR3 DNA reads TGCGCCAGCCGACGAGAGGCCCCGAACACCGGGGAGCTGTTTTTT. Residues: CASRREAPNTGELFF.

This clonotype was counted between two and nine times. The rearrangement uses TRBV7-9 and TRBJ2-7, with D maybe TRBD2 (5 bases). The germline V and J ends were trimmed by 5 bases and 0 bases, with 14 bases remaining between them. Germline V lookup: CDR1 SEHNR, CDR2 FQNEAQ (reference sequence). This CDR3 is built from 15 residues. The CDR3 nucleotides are TGTGCCAGCAGCCGGTGGAGCGGATCCTCCTACGAGCAGTACTTC. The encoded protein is CASSRWSGSSYEQYF.

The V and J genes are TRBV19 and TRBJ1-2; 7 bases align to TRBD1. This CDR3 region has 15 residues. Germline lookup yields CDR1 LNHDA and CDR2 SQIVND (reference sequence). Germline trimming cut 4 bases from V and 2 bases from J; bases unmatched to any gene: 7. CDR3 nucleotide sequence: TGTGCCAGTAGTACACAGGGGACTAGGAACTATGGCTACACCTTC. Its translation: CASSTQGTRNYGYTF.

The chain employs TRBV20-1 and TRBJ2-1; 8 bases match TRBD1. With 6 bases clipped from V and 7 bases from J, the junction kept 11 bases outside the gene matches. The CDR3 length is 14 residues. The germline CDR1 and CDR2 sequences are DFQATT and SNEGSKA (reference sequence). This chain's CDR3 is CSAAMQGAGNEQFF. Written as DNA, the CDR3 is TGCAGTGCCGCCATGCAGGGGGCGGGGAATGAGCAGTTCTTC.

CDR3 nucleotides: TGCGCCAGCAGCCAAAGATTTGGGGACAGGGTAGGGAAAAACATTCAGTACTTC. It specifies CASSQRFGDRVGKNIQYF. This chain joins TRBV4-1 and TRBJ2-4; 9 positions match TRBD1. The CDR3 length is 18 residues. Germline lookup yields CDR1 MGHRA and CDR2 YSYEKL. J lost 4 bases, V lost 2 bases, and 12 bases had no gene match.

CDR3 in amino acids: CASSLEASGGGLSETQYF. In DNA, the CDR3 is TGCGCCAGCAGCTTGGAGGCTAGCGGGGGGGGTTTATCAGAGACCCAGTACTTC. This chain connects TRBV5-1 to TRBJ2-5; 12 bases map to TRBD2. The CDR3 is made up of 18 amino acids. Germline CDR1 is SGHRS and CDR2 is YFSETQ. Trimming at V came to 0 bases and at J to 4 bases, leaving 10 bases not matched to a gene. Variable domain in full (rest from reference TRBV5-1 and TRBJ2-5): KAGVTQTPRYLIKTRGQQVTLSCSPISGHRSVSWYQQTPGQGLQFLFEYFSETQRNKGNFPGRFSGRQFSNSRSEMNVSTLELGDSALYLCASSLEASGGGLSETQYFGPGTRLLVL.

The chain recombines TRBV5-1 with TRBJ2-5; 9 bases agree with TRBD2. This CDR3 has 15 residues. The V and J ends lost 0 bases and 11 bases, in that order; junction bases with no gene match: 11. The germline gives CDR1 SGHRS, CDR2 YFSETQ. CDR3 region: CASSLALAGSQEQYF. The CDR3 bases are TGCGCCAGCAGCTTGGCCCTAGCGGGGAGTCAAGAGCAGTACTTC.

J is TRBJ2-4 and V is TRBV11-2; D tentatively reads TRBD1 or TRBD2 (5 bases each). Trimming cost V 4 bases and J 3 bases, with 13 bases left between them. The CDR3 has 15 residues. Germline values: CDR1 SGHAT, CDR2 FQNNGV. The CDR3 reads CASSSVGGGKNIQYF. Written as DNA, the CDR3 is TGTGCCAGCAGCTCGGTTGGGGGTGGCAAAAACATTCAGTACTTC.

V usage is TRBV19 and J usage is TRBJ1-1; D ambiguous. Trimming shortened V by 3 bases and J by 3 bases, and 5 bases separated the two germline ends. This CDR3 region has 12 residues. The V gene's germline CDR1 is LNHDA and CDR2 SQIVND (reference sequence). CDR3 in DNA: TGTGCCAGTAGTATTTCGTACACTGAAGCTTTCTTT. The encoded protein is CASSISYTEAFF.

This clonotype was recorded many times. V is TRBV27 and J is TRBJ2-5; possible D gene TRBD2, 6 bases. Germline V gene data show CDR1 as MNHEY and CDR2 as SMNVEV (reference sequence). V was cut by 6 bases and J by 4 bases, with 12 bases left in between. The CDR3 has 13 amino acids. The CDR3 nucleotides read TGTGCCAGCAGGACTACCGGGGGAGAGACCCAGTACTTC. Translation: CASRTTGGETQYF.

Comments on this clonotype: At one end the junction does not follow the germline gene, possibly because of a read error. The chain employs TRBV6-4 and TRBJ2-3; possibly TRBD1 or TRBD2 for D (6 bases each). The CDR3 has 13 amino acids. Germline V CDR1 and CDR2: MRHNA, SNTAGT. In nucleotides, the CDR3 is TGTGCCGGCAGGGGACTCGTCACAGATACGCAGTATTTT. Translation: CAGRGLVTDTQYF.

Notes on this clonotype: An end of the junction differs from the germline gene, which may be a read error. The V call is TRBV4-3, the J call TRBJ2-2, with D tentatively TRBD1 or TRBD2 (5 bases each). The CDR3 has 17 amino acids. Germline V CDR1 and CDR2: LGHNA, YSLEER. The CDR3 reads CASNQETGARKTGELFF. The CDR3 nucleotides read TGCGCCAGCAACCAAGAGACCGGGGCCAGAAAGACCGGGGAGCTGTTTTTT.

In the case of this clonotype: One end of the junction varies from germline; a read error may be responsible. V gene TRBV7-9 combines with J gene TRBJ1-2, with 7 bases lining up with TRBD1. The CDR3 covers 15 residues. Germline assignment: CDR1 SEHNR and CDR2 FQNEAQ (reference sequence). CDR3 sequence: CAGSLAPTGSYGYTF. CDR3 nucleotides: TGTGCCGGCAGCTTAGCGCCGACAGGGAGCTATGGCTACACCTTC. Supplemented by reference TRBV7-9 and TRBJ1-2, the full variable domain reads DTGVSQNPRHKITKRGQNVTFRCDPISEHNRLYWYRQTLGQGPEFLTYFQNEAQLEKSRLLSDRFSAERPKGSFSTLEIQRTEQGDSAMYLCAGSLAPTGSYGYTFGSGTRLTVV.

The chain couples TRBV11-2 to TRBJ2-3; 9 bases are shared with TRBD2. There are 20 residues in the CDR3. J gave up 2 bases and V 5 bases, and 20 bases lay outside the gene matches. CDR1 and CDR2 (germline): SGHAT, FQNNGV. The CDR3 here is CASSPRGVASGGLPTDTQYF. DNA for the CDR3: TGTGCCAGCAGCCCCCGGGGGGTAGCGAGCGGGGGGCTTCCCACAGATACGCAGTATTTT.

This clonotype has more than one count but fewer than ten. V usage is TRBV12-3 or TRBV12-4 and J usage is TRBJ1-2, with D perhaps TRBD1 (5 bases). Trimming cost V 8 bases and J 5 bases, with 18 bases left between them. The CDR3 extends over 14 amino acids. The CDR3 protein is CASAQGVFGYGYTF. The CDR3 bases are TGTGCCAGCGCCCAAGGGGTTTTTGGATATGGCTACACCTTC.

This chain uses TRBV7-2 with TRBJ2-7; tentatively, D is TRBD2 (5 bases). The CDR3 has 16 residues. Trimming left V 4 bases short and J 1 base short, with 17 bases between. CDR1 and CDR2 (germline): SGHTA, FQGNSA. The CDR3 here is CASSSIYYSGSYEQYF. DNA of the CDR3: TGTGCCAGCAGCTCTATATATTATTCGGGATCCTACGAGCAGTACTTC.

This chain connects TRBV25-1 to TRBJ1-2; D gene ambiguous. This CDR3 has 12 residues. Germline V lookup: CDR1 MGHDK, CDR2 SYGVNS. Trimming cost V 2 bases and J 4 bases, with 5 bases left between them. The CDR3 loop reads CASSENSYGYTF. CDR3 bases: TGTGCCAGCAGTGAAAACAGCTATGGCTACACCTTC.

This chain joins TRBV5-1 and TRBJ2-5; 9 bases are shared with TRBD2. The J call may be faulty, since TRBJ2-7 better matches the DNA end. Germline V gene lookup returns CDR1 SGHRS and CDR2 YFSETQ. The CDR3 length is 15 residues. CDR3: CASSPIAGASYEQYF. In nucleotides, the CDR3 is TGCGCCAGCAGCCCTATAGCGGGGGCCTCCTACGAGCAGTACTTC.

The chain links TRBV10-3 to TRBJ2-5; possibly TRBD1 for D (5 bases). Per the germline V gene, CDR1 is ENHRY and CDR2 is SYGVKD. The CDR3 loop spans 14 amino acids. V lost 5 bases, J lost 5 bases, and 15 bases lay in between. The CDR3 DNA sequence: TGTGCCATCAGTAGCCAGGGATTGGTTGAGACCCAGTACTTC. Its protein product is CAISSQGLVETQYF.

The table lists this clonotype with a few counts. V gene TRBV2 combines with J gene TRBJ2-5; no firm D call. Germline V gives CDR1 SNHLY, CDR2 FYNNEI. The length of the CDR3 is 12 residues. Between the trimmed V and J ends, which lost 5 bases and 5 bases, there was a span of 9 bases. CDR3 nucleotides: TGTGCCAGCAGTAAACGTAGGGAGACCCAGTACTTC. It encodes CASSKRRETQYF.

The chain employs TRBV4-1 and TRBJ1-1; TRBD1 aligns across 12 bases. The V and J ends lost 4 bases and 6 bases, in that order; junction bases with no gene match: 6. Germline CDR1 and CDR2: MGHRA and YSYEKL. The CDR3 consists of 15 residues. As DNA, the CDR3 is TGCGCCAGCAGCCCTCCCGGGACAGGGGGCGCTGAAGCTTTCTTT. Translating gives CASSPPGTGGAEAFF.

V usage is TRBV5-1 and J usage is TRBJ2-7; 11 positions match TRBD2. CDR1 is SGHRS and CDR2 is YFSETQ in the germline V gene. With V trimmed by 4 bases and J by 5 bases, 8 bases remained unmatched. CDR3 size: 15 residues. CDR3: CASSPIAGGPNEQYF. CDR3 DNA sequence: TGCGCCAGCAGCCCGATAGCGGGGGGGCCAAACGAGCAGTACTTC.

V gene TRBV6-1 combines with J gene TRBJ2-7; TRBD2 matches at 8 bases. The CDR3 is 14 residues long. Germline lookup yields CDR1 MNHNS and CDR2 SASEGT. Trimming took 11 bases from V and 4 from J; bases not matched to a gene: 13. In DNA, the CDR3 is TGTGCCTGCAATGCCGGGACTAGGAGGTACGAGCAGTACTTC. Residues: CACNAGTRRYEQYF.

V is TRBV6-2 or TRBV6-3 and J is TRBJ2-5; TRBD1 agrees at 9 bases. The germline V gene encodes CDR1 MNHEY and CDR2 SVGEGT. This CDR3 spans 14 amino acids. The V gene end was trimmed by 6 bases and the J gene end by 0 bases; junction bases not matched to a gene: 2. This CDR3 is CASRRDRDQETQYF. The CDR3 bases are TGTGCCAGCAGACGGGACAGGGACCAAGAGACCCAGTACTTC.